Detailed here is one T cell receptor beta chain. There is no known antigen for this receptor. No qualities accompany the bases; no much larger clone lies one base away. The data stem from a study of T cell responses to AZD1222 COVID-19 vaccine (dated by TCRdb to about 2021). With regard to the full study: AZD1222 recipients whose second dose came at about 4 weeks and those whose second dose came at about 12 weeks were combined into one group, since spike-specific TCR depth and breadth did not differ between the two schedules. A total of approximately 230 trial participants underwent TCR sequencing, of whom 200 to 220 received two doses of AZD1222 and about 25 received two doses of the MenACWY control vaccine. Trial participants were enrolled by age into 18-55, 56-69 and 70-plus year subgroups, with about 150, 27 and 61 TCR-sequenced participants respectively.

The paper as a whole reports these results and caveats: Conclusions about previously exposed vaccinees were limited because only six AZD1222 recipients were SARS-CoV-2 seropositive at baseline. Most participants were white British and females outnumbered males, and the authors suggested that clonal diversity may have been underestimated. Nearly half of unique spike-specific TCRs reportedly recognized epitopes outside regions mutated in the B.1.351 and B.1.1.7 variants. CD4 TCRs associated with the vaccine covered the entire spike protein, and the dominant responses were in regions 160-218 and 743-854. After two AZD1222 doses, both the breadth and the depth of spike-specific TCRs were significantly higher than at day 0 and than in MenACWY recipients. Because no day 14 peak-response samples were available, the repertoires could be characterized only after the peak T cell response. The 56-69-year group was small, and its depth increase did not reach significance, likely because of low power.

The time point label on this specimen signifies: baseline before first vaccination. Vaccinee samples were obtained from the UK trials COV001 and COV002, which included a single-blind randomized controlled phase 2/3 trial of AZD1222 (ChAdOx1 nCoV-19) in healthy adults. Trial participant PBMC samples were collected at day 0 and day 28 after the second dose for TCRbeta chain sequencing. The CDR3 regions of human TCRbeta chains were analyzed by immunosequencing. The original pipeline was this. TCRs in the repertoires were matched against a reference library of SARS-CoV-2-specific TCRs that had been generated with the MIRA antigen-specificity platform. Breadth meant the fraction of unique TCRs that were SARS-CoV-2-associated, whereas depth meant the fraction of total T cells that were SARS-CoV-2-associated. Each spike-specific TCR was assigned to its reactive spike region and to a CD4 or CD8 class using the MIRA data. Log10-transformed breadth and depth values were compared by one-way ANOVA with Sidak's multiple comparisons tests. Here the immuneACCESS table is served through TCRdb, limited to in-frame sequences with V and J called. Missing clones are a known gap in these copies; in checked studies unresolved V genes cover under half, and the rest lacks a known reason. V, J and clone size reflect that table, while D and trimming were determined from the DNA. The table for this sample lists some 90,000 clones; over 75% of them were counted only once. The ten biggest clones cover 15% to 20% of the sample.

A distance of 10 bases separates the germline ends of V and J, which lose 0 bases and 0 bases respectively. The germline V gene encodes CDR1 SGDLS and CDR2 YYNGEE. From the cysteine up to the phenylalanine, the CDR3 has a length of 15 residues. Just the 45-base CDR3 DNA is kept, in frame starting at base 1. The sequence links TRBV9 to TRBJ2-7; no D gene call is confident. Specimen: peripheral blood, collected on day 0 of AZD1222 vaccination. This clonotype was sampled from an adult in good health. The sequenced DNA is TGTGCCAGCAGCGTAGACCGCGGACCCTCCTACGAGCAGTACTTC. It translates to CASSVDRGPSYEQYF.